The 6 T cell receptor beta chains in this list originate from one sample, sequenced in a study of cytomegalovirus exposure and HLA in healthy donors. Assay: immunoSEQ multiplex PCR; the TCRdb copy retains only in-frame clones and omits some. The table includes approximately 150,000 clones, approximately 86% detected once. Input material: PBMCs. The receptors come from a man under 40 in good health and CMV-seropositive.

The chain carries TRBV19 and TRBJ2-7; 8 nucleotides align to TRBD2. The CDR3 loop spans 14 amino acids. CDR1 is LNHDA and CDR2 is SQIVND in the germline V gene (reference sequence). Germline trimming cut 2 bases from V and 3 bases from J; bases unmatched to any gene: 3. The DNA for the CDR3 is TGTGCCAGTAGTATAATGGCGGGGGGCTACGAGCAGTACTTC. Translated: CASSIMAGGYEQYF.

The chain couples TRBV7-9 to TRBJ2-5; weak D call: TRBD1 (5 bases). V gave up 2 bases and J gave up 0 bases, with 10 bases separating them. Germline-derived CDR1 and CDR2 are SEHNR and FQNEAQ (reference sequence). This CDR3 contains 15 residues. The CDR3 DNA sequence: TGTGCCAGCAGCTTAAGTAGGGGCAACCAAGAGACCCAGTACTTC. Protein product: CASSLSRGNQETQYF.

The V call is TRBV5-6, the J call TRBJ2-5, with TRBD1 as a possible D gene (6 bases). In germline, CDR1 is SGHDT, CDR2 YYEEEE. Trimming stripped 4 bases from V and 4 bases from J, with 14 bases between. The CDR3 has 14 residues. CDR3: CASSRPGRGETQYF. Written as DNA, the CDR3 is TGTGCCAGCAGCCGCCCCGGCAGGGGAGAGACCCAGTACTTC.

Remarks on this clone: The same CDR3 is also encoded by other DNA sequences in this sample. This chain uses TRBV30 with TRBJ1-5; no definite D call. CDR1 GTSNPN and CDR2 SVGIG come from the germline V gene (reference sequence). The CDR3 sequence is 13 residues long. The V and J ends lost 1 base and 5 bases respectively, with 9 bases between them. CDR3 in DNA: TGTGCCTGGAGTGACCGGGAGGATCAGCCCCAGCATTTT. This encodes CAWSDREDQPQHF.

This chain links TRBV9 with TRBJ2-3, with TRBD2 matching 12 bases. V shed 2 bases and J 4 bases; nucleotides not matched to a gene: 5. The CDR3 contains 16 residues. Germline V gives CDR1 SGDLS, CDR2 YYNGEE. CDR3 nucleotide sequence: TGTGCCAGCAGCGTCAGGACTAGCGGGGTTGCAGATACGCAGTATTTT. Its translation is CASSVRTSGVADTQYF.

This chain joins TRBV6-5 and TRBJ2-1; 9 positions agree with TRBD2. The J segment lost 5 bases and the V segment lost 6 bases, leaving 8 bases of the junction unmatched. The CDR3 is made up of 15 amino acids. The V gene's germline CDR1 is MNHEY and CDR2 SVGAGI. The CDR3 DNA reads TGTGCCAGCAGCCCCGCGGGACTAGCCCACAATGAGCAGTTCTTC. Its translation is CASSPAGLAHNEQFF.